This entry lists 8 T cell receptor beta chains sequenced from one sample in a study of T cells in women clearing cervical HPV infection. Some clones are missing from TCRdb's copy, which holds only in-frame ones; the method was immunoSEQ multiplex PCR. This sample's table reports tens of thousands of clones. The sequencing sample was made of blood buffy coat. The receptor set was obtained from a woman between 18 and 70 years old with a cervical HPV16 infection that either progressed to CIN3+ or cleared (not recorded which).

As to this clone: The CDR3 is cut off 3 residues early in the read; its end comes from the germline J gene. The chain employs TRBV7-3 and TRBJ1-1; no clear D gene. With 2 bases removed from V and 4 bases from J, the gap between germline ends came to 11 bases. Germline V CDR1 and CDR2: SGHTA, FQGTGA. This CDR3 comprises 14 residues. CDR3 amino acids: CASSLRGGSTEAFF. Partial CDR3 DNA: TGTGCCAGCAGCTTACGGGGTGGGTCCACTGAA. The full variable domain, in which reference TRBV7-3 and TRBJ1-1 provide the parts outside the CDR3, is GAGVSQTPSNKVTEKGKYVELRCDPISGHTALYWYRQSLGQGPEFLIYFQGTGAADDSGLPNDRFFAVRPEGSVSTLKIQRTERGDSAVYLCASSLRGGSTEAFFGQGTRLTVV.

Worth noting for this clone: The sequence runs out 3 residues before the end of the CDR3; the remainder is reconstructed from the germline J gene. The rearrangement uses TRBV11-2 and TRBJ1-1, with unresolved D. The germline V gene encodes CDR1 SGHAT and CDR2 FQNNGV. There are 14 residues in the CDR3. V was cut by 0 bases and J by 1 base, with 6 bases left in between. The CDR3 bases that were read are TGTGCCAGCAGCTTAGATCTGGCGAACACTGAA. It yields the protein CASSLDLANTE. The whole CDR3 sequence is CASSLDLANTEAFF.

Comment on this clone: From the germline J gene comes the end of the CDR3, since the read stops 3 residues before it. The chain links TRBV6-1 to TRBJ1-1; TRBD1 matches at 8 bases. CDR3 length: 15 residues. CDR1 and CDR2 (germline): MNHNS, SASEGT. J gave up 5 bases and V 5 bases, and 10 bases lay outside the gene matches. CDR3 DNA, as far as it was read: TGTGCCAGCAGTCAAGGACAGGGCTTAGGGACTGAA. Its translation is CASSQGQGLGTE. The complete CDR3 sequence is CASSQGQGLGTEAFF.

The CDR3 DNA, read in part, is TGTGCCAGCAGCTCCCCTAGCGGCCCGTATGGC. Translated: CASSSPSGPYG. The CDR3 in its entirety is CASSSPSGPYGYTF. This sequence joins TRBV7-9 and TRBJ1-2; D is ambiguous. The DNA ends 3 residues before the CDR3 does, and the rest of the CDR3 is filled in from the germline J gene. Looked up from germline, CDR1 is SEHNR and CDR2 is FQNEAQ (reference sequence). The CDR3 has 14 residues. Trimming cost V 4 bases and J 5 bases, with 14 bases left between them.

As regards this clone: The CDR3 end lies 3 residues beyond the end of the read and is filled in from the germline J gene. The rearrangement joins TRBV7-6 to TRBJ2-7, with TRBD1 as a possible D gene (6 bases). The CDR3 sequence is 13 residues long. Germline V gene lookup returns CDR1 SGHVS and CDR2 FNYEAQ. The ends were cut back, 6 bases at V and 6 bases at J, with 15 bases in the middle. The CDR3 here is CASSSVQGGEQYF. CDR3 DNA (partial): TGTGCCAGCAGTTCGGTACAGGGTGGCGAG.

The DNA read from the CDR3 is TGTGCCAGCAGTGATACGGCGCAGGGGGCTCCCTACGAG. Translation gives CASSDTAQGAPYE. The whole CDR3 sequence reads CASSDTAQGAPYEQYF. The V and J genes are TRBV2 and TRBJ2-7, with 8 bases matching TRBD1. Coverage ceases 3 residues before the CDR3 finishes, and the germline J gene fills in the end. From germline, CDR1 is SNHLY and CDR2 FYNNEI. The CDR3 covers 16 residues. V dropped 3 bases and J dropped 2; count of bases not matched to a gene: 9. The full variable domain, in which reference TRBV2 and TRBJ2-7 provide the parts outside the CDR3, is EPEVTQTPSHQVTQMGQEVILRCVPISNHLYFYWYRQILGQKVEFLVSFYNNEISEKSEIFDDQFSVERPDGSNFTLKIRSTKLEDSAMYFCASSDTAQGAPYEQYFGPGTRLTVT.

Comment on this clone: The read ends 3 residues before the CDR3 terminus; that terminus is restored from the germline J gene. The chain carries TRBV19 and TRBJ1-1; 7 nucleotides agree with TRBD1. Germline assignment: CDR1 LNHDA and CDR2 SQIVND (reference sequence). The CDR3 runs to 13 residues. V shed 5 bases and J 3 bases; nucleotides not matched to a gene: 3. Partial CDR3 DNA: TGTGCCAGTAGTCCCGACAGGGACACTGAA. It is translated as CASSPDRDTE. The whole CDR3 region reads CASSPDRDTEAFF.

Comment on this clone: The read ends 3 residues early relative to the CDR3; the germline J gene fills the gap. The rearrangement links TRBV5-1 to TRBJ1-1; possible D gene TRBD1, 6 bases. CDR3 length: 15 amino acids. The V and J ends lost 4 bases and 1 base respectively, with 14 bases between them. Germline-derived CDR1 and CDR2 are SGHRS and YFSETQ. The CDR3 spells CASSPRGGQNTEAFF. The sequenced part of the CDR3 DNA is TGCGCCAGCAGCCCCCGGGGGGGGCAGAACACTGAA.